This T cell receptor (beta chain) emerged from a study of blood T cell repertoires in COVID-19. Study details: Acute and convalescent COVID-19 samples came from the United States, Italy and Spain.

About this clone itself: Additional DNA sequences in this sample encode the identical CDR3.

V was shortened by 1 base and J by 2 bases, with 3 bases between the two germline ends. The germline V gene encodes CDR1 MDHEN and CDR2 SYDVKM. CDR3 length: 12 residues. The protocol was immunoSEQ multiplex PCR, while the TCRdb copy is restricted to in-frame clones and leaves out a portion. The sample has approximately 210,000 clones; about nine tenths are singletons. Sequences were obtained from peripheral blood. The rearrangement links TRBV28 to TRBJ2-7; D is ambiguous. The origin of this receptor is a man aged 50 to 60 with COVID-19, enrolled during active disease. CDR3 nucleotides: TGTGCCAGCAGTTTATTAGCCTACGAGCAGTACTTC. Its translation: CASSLLAYEQYF. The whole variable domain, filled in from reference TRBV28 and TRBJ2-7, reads DVKVTQSSRYLVKRTGEKVFLECVQDMDHENMFWYRQDPGLGLRLIYFSYDVKMKEKGDIPEGYSVSREKKERFSLILESASTNQTSMYLCASSLLAYEQYFGPGTRLTVT.